The clone carrying this T cell receptor (beta chain) was seen just once. The length of the CDR3 is 13 residues. Germline V gene data show CDR1 as LNHDA and CDR2 as SQIVND (reference sequence). The ends were cut back, 7 bases at V and 6 bases at J, with 15 bases in the middle. Using immunoSEQ multiplex PCR, the repertoire was profiled, and TCRdb retains in-frame clones only, with some absent. The table lists 71,000 or so clones, over 70% of them singletons. This entry belongs to a study of blood T cell repertoires in COVID-19. The chain links TRBV19 to TRBJ1-1; possibly TRBD1 for D (5 bases). The specimen sequenced was peripheral blood. This clonotype originated in a man aged 50-60 years with active COVID-19. The CDR3 sequence is CASTLTGYAEAFF. The CDR3, as DNA: TGTGCCAGTACCCTCACAGGTTACGCTGAAGCTTTCTTT.